The 18 T cell receptor beta chains reported below all come from one sample, sequenced in a study of beta chain features in type 1 diabetes. Reverse transcription of all isolated RNA meant that expressed TCRB transcripts were sequenced. The repertoire was sequenced with immunoSEQ multiplex PCR; TCRdb's copy has only in-frame clones and lacks some. In the table there are a few hundred thousand clones, about 30% of which are singletons. The sample comprised central memory CD4+ T cells from blood. These receptor sequences come from a man aged 25-45 years in good health.

The genes are TRBV2 and TRBJ2-5; maybe TRBD1 (5 bases). Trimming took 11 bases from V and 5 from J, leaving 18 bases between them. The germline CDR1 and CDR2 sequences are SNHLY and FYNNEI. CDR3 length: 13 residues. CDR3 residues: CASAAGRYETQYF. For the CDR3, the DNA is TGTGCCTCAGCAGCAGGGCGCTACGAGACCCAGTACTTC. The entire variable domain, with the rest obtained from reference TRBV2 and TRBJ2-5, is as follows: EPEVTQTPSHQVTQMGQEVILRCVPISNHLYFYWYRQILGQKVEFLVSFYNNEISEKSEIFDDQFSVERPDGSNFTLKIRSTKLEDSAMYFCASAAGRYETQYFGPGTRLLVL.

The table lists this clone with many counts. In the same sample, other DNA sequences code for this CDR3. The chain recombines TRBV28 with TRBJ2-1; D perhaps matches TRBD1 (6 bases). Germline assignment: CDR1 MDHEN and CDR2 SYDVKM. V lost 3 bases, J lost 1 base, and 10 bases lay in between. The CDR3 is 15 amino acids. CDR3 amino acids: CASSLPTGSYNEQFF. In DNA, the CDR3 is TGTGCCAGCAGTTTGCCGACAGGTTCCTACAATGAGCAGTTCTTC.

The sample holds a few counts of this clone. The CDR3 region is CASSWNRGSYNEQFF. The CDR3 nucleotides read TGTGCCAGCAGCTGGAACAGGGGCTCCTACAATGAGCAGTTCTTC. The chain uses TRBV7-2 and TRBJ2-1; 7 nucleotides align to TRBD1. The CDR3 consists of 15 residues. In germline, CDR1 is SGHTA, CDR2 FQGNSA. With V trimmed by 4 bases and J by 0 bases, 3 bases remained unmatched.

This chain connects TRBV6-6 to TRBJ1-5, with D perhaps TRBD1 (5 bases). The CDR3 extends over 16 amino acids. The germline V gene has CDR1 MNHNY and CDR2 SVGAGI (reference sequence). With 4 bases removed from V and 0 bases from J, the gap between germline ends came to 13 bases. DNA of the CDR3: TGTGCCAGCAGTTCAGGGAGGGGATATAGCAATCAGCCCCAGCATTTT. It specifies CASSSGRGYSNQPQHF.

V usage is TRBV29-1 and J usage is TRBJ2-7; 11 nucleotides agree with TRBD2. Germline assignment: CDR1 SQVTM and CDR2 ANQGSEA. The CDR3 covers 14 residues. The V gene end was trimmed by 6 bases and the J gene end by 3 bases; junction bases not matched to a gene: 7. Here the CDR3 reads CSVNGLAGDYEQYF. Here the CDR3 DNA reads TGCAGCGTAAACGGACTAGCGGGCGACTACGAGCAGTACTTC.

V gene TRBV7-2 combines with J gene TRBJ1-4; D not resolved. V was clipped by 5 bases and J by 0 bases, with 10 bases between them. There are 15 residues in the CDR3. CDR1 SGHTA and CDR2 FQGNSA come from the germline V gene. CDR3 amino acids: CASSKQLATNEKLFF. CDR3 DNA sequence: TGTGCCAGCAGCAAACAGTTAGCAACTAATGAAAAACTGTTTTTT.

The chain employs TRBV4-2 and TRBJ2-1, with D perhaps being TRBD1 or TRBD2 (5 bases each). CDR1 LGHNA and CDR2 YNFKEQ come from the germline V gene. V was clipped by 3 bases and J by 6 bases, with 18 bases between them. The CDR3 extends over 16 amino acids. The CDR3: CASSQPRGRGANEQFF. Written as DNA, the CDR3 is TGTGCCAGCAGCCAGCCTAGGGGTAGAGGGGCCAATGAGCAGTTCTTC.

This clone was counted once. The V and J genes are TRBV15 and TRBJ2-2; D may be TRBD1 (5 bases). This CDR3 has 14 amino acids. Germline CDR1 and CDR2: LNHNV and YYDKDF (reference sequence). Trimming left V 1 base short and J 7 bases short, with 10 bases between. The chain's CDR3 is CATSRASRGGELFF. CDR3 nucleotide sequence: TGTGCCACCAGCAGAGCCTCAAGGGGCGGGGAGCTGTTTTTT.

This clone was counted ten times or more. This chain uses TRBV5-1 with TRBJ2-7, with unresolved D. Germline-derived CDR1 and CDR2 are SGHRS and YFSETQ. The V end lost 1 base, the J end lost 0 bases, and 8 bases lay between the germline ends. The length of the CDR3 is 14 residues. The CDR3 region has the DNA TGCGCCAGCAGCTTGCAGGAGAGCTCCTACGAGCAGTACTTC. It encodes CASSLQESSYEQYF.

The chain links TRBV5-4 to TRBJ1-5; TRBD1 is a possible D gene (6 bases). Trimming stripped 9 bases from V and 0 bases from J, with 16 bases between. The V gene's germline CDR1 is SGHNT and CDR2 YYREEE (reference sequence). This CDR3 spans 15 amino acids. CDR3 loop: CATSTGPNSNQPQHF. In nucleotides, the CDR3 is TGTGCCACCAGTACAGGGCCAAATAGCAATCAGCCCCAGCATTTT.

This clone was detected a few times. The DNA of the CDR3 is TGCAGCGTGAAAACTAGCGGGGCATACCAAGAGACCCAGTACTTC. The encoded protein is CSVKTSGAYQETQYF. The chain employs TRBV29-1 and TRBJ2-5; 10 bases match TRBD2. CDR1 and CDR2 (germline): SQVTM, ANQGSEA. J was trimmed by 0 bases and V by 6 bases; bases with no gene match: 7. The CDR3 spans 15 residues.

This chain links TRBV14 with TRBJ2-7, with 9 positions matching TRBD2. The germline gives CDR1 SGHDN, CDR2 FVKESK. With V trimmed by 3 bases and J by 6 bases, 6 bases remained unmatched. The CDR3 is 14 amino acids. CDR3 protein: CASSQLSGRSEQYF. DNA of the CDR3: TGTGCCAGCAGCCAGCTGAGCGGGAGGTCCGAGCAGTACTTC.

CDR3 sequence reads: CASSLPPGDEQFF. The CDR3 bases are TGTGCCAGCAGCTTGCCTCCCGGGGATGAGCAGTTCTTC. The chain joins TRBV7-6 to TRBJ2-1; possibly TRBD2 for D (5 bases). Per the germline V gene, CDR1 is SGHVS and CDR2 is FNYEAQ. Trimming took off 3 bases at V and 8 bases at J, with 11 bases between the two ends. The CDR3 runs to 13 residues.

This clone appeared a few times. The rearrangement uses TRBV19 and TRBJ1-5, with D maybe TRBD1 (5 bases). With 8 bases removed from V and 6 bases from J, the gap between germline ends came to 17 bases. CDR3 size: 14 residues. CDR1 is LNHDA and CDR2 is SQIVND in the germline V gene (reference sequence). The CDR3 region is CASGLRDLGQPQHF. CDR3 sequence (DNA): TGTGCCAGTGGCCTCCGGGACCTGGGTCAGCCCCAGCATTTT.

This clone was detected only a few times. This chain uses TRBV30 with TRBJ2-5; D perhaps matches TRBD1 (5 bases). Germline V gene lookup returns CDR1 GTSNPN and CDR2 SVGIG (reference sequence). Deletions cut 4 bases from V and 1 base from J, with 7 bases between. The CDR3 runs to 12 residues. CDR3 sequence reads: CAWTGPQETQYF. CDR3 DNA: TGTGCCTGGACAGGGCCCCAAGAGACCCAGTACTTC.

The chain joins TRBV11-2 to TRBJ2-1; D is tentatively TRBD1 or TRBD2 (6 bases each). Germline CDR1 reads SGHAT; CDR2 reads FQNNGV. The CDR3 runs to 17 residues. V lost 4 bases to trimming and J lost 0 bases, with 16 bases between them. For the CDR3, the DNA is TGTGCCAGCAGCTCTACGGGGGCCGCGAGCTCCTACAATGAGCAGTTCTTC. Encoded protein: CASSSTGAASSYNEQFF.

This clone was counted between two and nine times. J is TRBJ2-7 and V is TRBV11-2; D might be TRBD2 (5 bases). The CDR3 runs 16 residues. Germline CDR1 SGHAT, CDR2 FQNNGV. V gave up 1 base and J gave up 0 bases, with 13 bases separating them. CDR3 nucleotides: TGTGCCAGCAGCTTAGTACGGGGAAGAGGCTCCTACGAGCAGTACTTC. Translated, it gives CASSLVRGRGSYEQYF.

A single count supports this clone. V is TRBV7-8 and J is TRBJ1-5, with a tentative D call TRBD1 (6 bases). The germline V gene encodes CDR1 SGHVS and CDR2 FQNEAQ. The CDR3 loop spans 12 amino acids. V was shortened by 5 bases and J by 6 bases, with 8 bases between the two germline ends. The CDR3 bases are TGTGCCAGCAGCGGAGGGGGTCAGCCCCAGCATTTT. Amino acid sequence: CASSGGGQPQHF. Combining the CDR3 with reference TRBV7-8 and TRBJ1-5 gives the whole variable domain GAGVSQSPRYKVAKRGQDVALRCDPISGHVSLFWYQQALGQGPEFLTYFQNEAQLDKSGLPSDRFFAERPEGSVSTLKIQRTQQEDSAVYLCASSGGGQPQHFGDGTRLSIL.